This TCR beta chain comes out of a study of shared clonotypes between healthy human individuals. From germline, CDR1 is ENHRY and CDR2 SYGVKD. V lost 0 bases and J lost 1, with 3 bases in between. This CDR3 has 14 amino acids. The assay was immunoSEQ multiplex PCR, and TCRdb's table has in-frame clones only and misses some. The sample consists of 2,500,000 or so clones, under 95% of them appearing once. A note on this clone: Its antigen is currently unknown.

Overall study results and limits: Shared clonotypes: about 4.6% naive CD4, about 4% naive CD8, 2% to 2.5% memory CD4, about 0.4% memory CD8.

The specimen sequenced was naive CD4+ T cells from PBMCs. Noted subset: CD45RA+ positively selected. The genes are TRBV10-3 and TRBJ2-2; unclear D gene. The sequence was obtained from a man in his late teens or twenties in good health. Some clones in this sample may be carry-over from other donors' samples. CDR3 nucleotide sequence: TGTGCCATCAGTGAGTCGCAGAACACCGGGGAGCTGTTTTTT. Translating it yields CAISESQNTGELFF.